These T cell receptor beta chains were read from a single sample in a study of cytomegalovirus exposure and HLA in healthy donors. Profiling relied on immunoSEQ multiplex PCR, and the TCRdb table lists in-frame clones only, not all of them. The sample holds approximately 88,000 clones, 76% seen once. Material: PBMCs. Receptors were obtained from a male donor in good health and CMV-seronegative. The CDR3 runs from the conserved cysteine through the conserved F or W. D genes are given only for firm matches.

D gene: NA; J gene: TRBJ1-5; V gene: TRBV27; CDR3 protein: CASSRQGNQPQHF; CDR3 DNA: TGTGCCAGCTCCAGACAGGGCAATCAGCCCCAGCATTTT
D gene: NA; J gene: TRBJ1-5; V gene: TRBV2; CDR3 protein: CASTRDGKIGQPQHF; CDR3 DNA: TGTGCCAGCACTCGAGACGGGAAAATCGGTCAGCCCCAGCATTTT
D gene: TRBD2; J gene: TRBJ2-3; V gene: TRBV6-6; CDR3 protein: CASSFSGGGGTDTQYF; CDR3 DNA: TGTGCCAGCAGTTTCTCGGGGGGGGGCGGTACAGATACGCAGTATTTT
D gene: NA; J gene: TRBJ1-2; V gene: TRBV7-2; CDR3 protein: CASSLGAGNYGYTF; CDR3 DNA: TGTGCCAGCAGCTTAGGCGCAGGGAACTATGGCTACACCTTC
D gene: NA; J gene: TRBJ2-2; V gene: TRBV5-1; CDR3 protein: CASSSSGTPNTGELFF; CDR3 DNA: TGCGCCAGCAGCTCATCCGGGACACCGAACACCGGGGAGCTGTTTTTT
D gene: NA; J gene: TRBJ1-1; V gene: TRBV30; CDR3 protein: CAWGQLNTEAFF; CDR3 DNA: TGTGCCTGGGGACAGTTGAACACTGAAGCTTTCTTT
D gene: TRBD1; J gene: TRBJ1-4; V gene: TRBV9; CDR3 protein: CASSAGTVGEKLFF; CDR3 DNA: TGTGCCAGCAGCGCAGGGACAGTCGGGGAAAAACTGTTTTTT
D gene: NA; J gene: TRBJ2-1; V gene: TRBV7-9; CDR3 protein: CASRSQRGGRTYNEQFF; CDR3 DNA: TGTGCCAGCAGGTCCCAGAGAGGGGGAAGGACCTACAATGAGCAGTTCTTC
D gene: TRBD1; J gene: TRBJ2-2; V gene: TRBV28; CDR3 protein: CASSFSTGGTGELFF; CDR3 DNA: TGTGCCAGCAGTTTCTCGACAGGGGGCACCGGGGAGCTGTTTTTT
D gene: NA; J gene: TRBJ2-1; V gene: TRBV9; CDR3 protein: CASSVGGGVYNEQFF; CDR3 DNA: TGTGCCAGCAGCGTAGGAGGAGGGGTCTACAATGAGCAGTTCTTC
D gene: TRBD2; J gene: TRBJ2-5; V gene: TRBV5-1; CDR3 protein: CASSQGSGRGETQYF; CDR3 DNA: TGCGCCAGCAGCCAAGGCAGCGGGAGGGGCGAGACCCAGTACTTC
D gene: NA; J gene: TRBJ1-5; V gene: TRBV4-1; CDR3 protein: CASSQAVNNQPQHF; CDR3 DNA: TGCGCCAGCAGCCAAGCGGTCAACAATCAGCCCCAGCATTTT
D gene: NA; J gene: TRBJ1-2; V gene: TRBV19; CDR3 protein: CASSIGHGQSYGYTF; CDR3 DNA: TGTGCCAGTAGTATTGGCCATGGGCAGAGCTATGGCTACACCTTC
D gene: NA; J gene: TRBJ1-1; V gene: TRBV5-1; CDR3 protein: CASSQGAGTNVNTEAFF; CDR3 DNA: TGCGCCAGCAGCCAAGGGGCAGGGACAAACGTGAACACTGAAGCTTTCTTT
D gene: NA; J gene: TRBJ1-1; V gene: TRBV28; CDR3 protein: CASSFGEGTEAFF; CDR3 DNA: TGCGCCAGCAGTTTTGGGGAGGGCACTGAAGCTTTCTTT
D gene: NA; J gene: TRBJ2-5; V gene: TRBV7-2; CDR3 protein: CASSLWRDQETQYF; CDR3 DNA: TGTGCCAGCAGCTTGTGGCGGGACCAAGAGACCCAGTACTTC